A selection of T cell receptor beta chains follows, all from one sample in a study of blood T cell repertoires in COVID-19. Profiling relied on immunoSEQ multiplex PCR, and the TCRdb table lists in-frame clones only, not all of them. The sample records 88,000 or so clones, more than 75% being singletons. Sequenced sample: peripheral blood. The receptors derive from a human donor in a cohort sampled during active COVID-19. Both conserved end residues are part of each CDR3. The D gene is left open where the match is weak. Clone size is not always given. Where it is, it says once, few, many or a class for expanded clones.

size,D,J,V,DNA,CDR3
few,TRBD1,TRBJ1-2,TRBV5-1,TGCGCCAGCAGGAACTTCCGGGACAGGGGCTCGGATGGCTACACCTTC,CASRNFRDRGSDGYTF
once,.,TRBJ1-2,TRBV6-1,TGTGCCAGCAGTGAAAGAAGCGGAAACTATGGCTACACCTTC,CASSERSGNYGYTF
.,TRBD1,TRBJ2-2,TRBV28,TGTGCCAGCAGTTTATCCCCATGGGGACAGGGTTCCTCCGGGGAGCTGTTTTTT,CASSLSPWGQGSSGELFF
few,.,TRBJ2-2,TRBV6-5,TGTGCCAGCAGTTACGTTTCAGGGTACACCGGGGAGCTGTTTTTT,CASSYVSGYTGELFF
.,TRBD1,TRBJ1-1,TRBV5-8,TGTGCCAGCAGCGCTGGACAGGGAGCCTCTAACACTGAAGCTTTCTTT,CASSAGQGASNTEAFF
.,TRBD1,TRBJ2-4,TRBV7-7,TGTGCTAGCAGCACCGGACAGGGGAACATTCAGTACTTC,CASSTGQGNIQYF
few,TRBD2,TRBJ2-7,TRBV7-8,TGTGCCAGCAGCTTAGCGACTAGCGGGTACGTCTCCTACGAGCAGTACTTC,CASSLATSGYVSYEQYF
.,.,TRBJ2-3,TRBV6-6,TGTGCCAGCAGTTACGGCGGCGGGGGCACAGATACGCAGTATTTT,CASSYGGGGTDTQYF
.,.,TRBJ1-4,TRBV11-2,TGTGCCAGCAGCCGTAACTACGGTGAGGTAGATGAAAAACTGTTTTTT,CASSRNYGEVDEKLFF
.,.,TRBJ2-5,TRBV28,TGTGCCAGCAGTTTATCCAGGGGATTGGGGTCCATCCAAGAGACCCAGTACTTC,CASSLSRGLGSIQETQYF
.,TRBD2,TRBJ2-3,TRBV5-1,TGCGCCAGCAGCATAACTAGCGGGAGAAGTCGGTATTTT,CASSITSGRSRYF
.,.,TRBJ1-1,TRBV27,TGTGCCAGCAGTTTTTCTGGGGGGGGGAAGCCTGAAGCTTTCTTT,CASSFSGGGKPEAFF
.,.,TRBJ2-1,TRBV5-6,TGTGCCAGCAGCTTGGATGGCTTCGAGCAGTTCTTC,CASSLDGFEQFF
once,.,TRBJ2-4,TRBV5-4,TGTGCCAGCAGCTCCAGGGCCGACTCGAAAAACATTCAGTACTTC,CASSSRADSKNIQYF
.,.,TRBJ1-5,TRBV19,TGTGCCAGTAGTTACAGGGAGTCCGGGCAGCCCCAGCATTTT,CASSYRESGQPQHF
.,TRBD1,TRBJ2-1,TRBV5-1,TGCGCCAGCAGCTTGGAAGACAGGGTGAGAGATGAGCAGTTCTTC,CASSLEDRVRDEQFF
.,TRBD1,TRBJ1-1,TRBV20-1,TGCAGTGCTAGTCTGGGACAGGAGGCTGAAGCTTTCTTT,CSASLGQEAEAFF
.,.,TRBJ1-6,TRBV2,TGTGCCAGCAGTGACAGGGGAAATTCACCCCTCCACTTT,CASSDRGNSPLHF
.,.,TRBJ1-4,TRBV7-8,TGTGCCAGCAGCCGAGACTTGGCAACTAATGAAAAACTGTTTTTT,CASSRDLATNEKLFF
.,TRBD1,TRBJ1-2,TRBV5-6,TGTGCCAGCAGCTTGCCAGGGGGCTATGGCTACACCTTC,CASSLPGGYGYTF
.,.,TRBJ2-7,TRBV7-9,TGTGCCAGCAGCCCCCTATGGGACATCTACGAGCAGTACTTC,CASSPLWDIYEQYF
.,TRBD2,TRBJ2-1,TRBV28,TGTGCCAGGTCCCGGGCGGGAGGAAATGAGCAGTTCTTC,CARSRAGGNEQFF
few,.,TRBJ1-1,TRBV20-1,TGCAGTGCTAGTACAGGGAACACTGAAGCTTTCTTT,CSASTGNTEAFF
.,TRBD2,TRBJ2-7,TRBV19,TGTGCCAGTAGTTTTACTAGCGGGGTGGCCTACGAGCAGTACTTC,CASSFTSGVAYEQYF
.,TRBD2,TRBJ2-3,TRBV6-2/TRBV6-3,TGTGCCAGCAGTTACACCTACGGTAGCGGGATTGAGGATACGCAGTATTTT,CASSYTYGSGIEDTQYF
few,.,TRBJ1-2,TRBV5-4,TGTGCCAGCAGGGGTGGTCTGTCCCTTACTAGCTATGGCTACACCTTC,CASRGGLSLTSYGYTF
.,.,TRBJ2-1,TRBV19,TGTGCCAGTAGTATAAATGGGGACTTATTGAATGAGCAGTTCTTC,CASSINGDLLNEQFF
.,.,TRBJ2-3,TRBV3-1/TRBV3-2,TGTGCCAGCAGCCAAGATCTCCAGCGCCCAGGGGAAGATACGCAGTATTTT,CASSQDLQRPGEDTQYF
.,.,TRBJ2-1,TRBV18,TGTGCCAGCTCACCATTGGACAGAACCTACAATGAGCAGTTCTTC,CASSPLDRTYNEQFF
.,TRBD2,TRBJ2-1,TRBV18,TGTGCCAGCTCACCTGCGGGAGGCAACAATGAGCAGTTCTTC,CASSPAGGNNEQFF
once,TRBD2,TRBJ2-7,TRBV7-6,TGTGCCAGCAAACCCGGGACTAGCGGTTCTTACGAGCAGTACTTC,CASKPGTSGSYEQYF
.,TRBD2,TRBJ2-7,TRBV10-1,TGCGCCAGCAGGGCTAGCGGGAGCTACGAGCAGTACTTC,CASRASGSYEQYF
.,TRBD1,TRBJ2-5,TRBV5-1,TGCGCCAGCAGCGACGGGACAGACTACCAAGAGACCCAGTACTTC,CASSDGTDYQETQYF
once,.,TRBJ1-3,TRBV4-1,TGCGCCAGCAGCCAAGATCCTCGGGGGGCGTGGAACACCATATATTTT,CASSQDPRGAWNTIYF
few,.,TRBJ2-6,TRBV27,TGTGCCAGCAGGGACCCAGGAGGTGACTTCTCTGGGGCCAACGTCCTGACTTTC,CASRDPGGDFSGANVLTF
.,.,TRBJ2-3,TRBV6-1,TGTGCCAGCAGCCCAGGGATAGATACGCAGTATTTT,CASSPGIDTQYF
.,.,TRBJ2-1,TRBV27,TGTGCCAGCAGCACAGGGCAGAACTTCTACAATGAGCAGTTCTTC,CASSTGQNFYNEQFF
.,.,TRBJ1-3,TRBV6-5,TGTGCCAGCAGTTACTCGGGGGGGAGAGGAAACACCATATATTTT,CASSYSGGRGNTIYF
few,TRBD1,TRBJ1-5,TRBV19,TGTGCCAGTAGCCCCGGACAGGGAGGGGGAGATCAGCCCCAGCATTTT,CASSPGQGGGDQPQHF
.,.,TRBJ1-1,TRBV4-2,TGTGCCAGCAGCCAAATTACCGGAAATGGAGAAAGGGGAATGAACACTGAAGCTTTCTTT,CASSQITGNGERGMNTEAFF
.,TRBD2,TRBJ2-3,TRBV3-1/TRBV3-2,TGTGCCAGCAGCCAAGGCCTGCCGGGACTAGCGGGCGCAGATACGCAGTATTTT,CASSQGLPGLAGADTQYF
.,.,TRBJ2-7,TRBV5-5,TGTGCCAGCAGCAGGGGGGGGCCCGGCGAGCAGTACTTC,CASSRGGPGEQYF
.,.,TRBJ2-3,TRBV18,TGTGCCAGCTCCCCAGGGGCGGGATCGGATACGCAGTATTTT,CASSPGAGSDTQYF
.,.,TRBJ1-1,TRBV19,TGTGCCAGTAAGCAGTTACAGCACACTGAAGCTTTCTTT,CASKQLQHTEAFF
.,TRBD2,TRBJ2-7,TRBV14,TGTGCCAGCAGCCTGAACGACGGGGGGAACTACGAGCAGTACTTC,CASSLNDGGNYEQYF
.,.,TRBJ1-1,TRBV28,TGTGCCAGCAGCCACCCTCGTGGAGGGGACACTGAAGCTTTCTTT,CASSHPRGGDTEAFF
.,.,TRBJ2-5,TRBV3-1/TRBV3-2,TGTGCCAGCAGCCTCCCCCTTGAGGGATTGGAGACCCAGTACTTC,CASSLPLEGLETQYF
.,.,TRBJ2-5,TRBV15,TGTGCCACCAGCAGAGGGGGGGTGATGGAGACCCAGTACTTC,CATSRGGVMETQYF
few,TRBD1,TRBJ2-6,TRBV7-9,TGTGCCAGCAGCCCCCGATCCGGGACAGGGGGCTCTGGGGCCAACGTCCTGACTTTC,CASSPRSGTGGSGANVLTF
.,.,TRBJ1-3,TRBV3-1/TRBV3-2,TGTGCCAGCAGCGTACAGGGAAATGGAAACACCATATATTTT,CASSVQGNGNTIYF
.,TRBD2,TRBJ2-3,TRBV18,TGTGCCAGCTCACCAGAGCTAGCGGGAGTCACAGATACGCAGTATTTT,CASSPELAGVTDTQYF
.,TRBD1,TRBJ1-5,TRBV27,TGTGCCAGCAGAGCGACAGGGGTTAGCAATCAGCCCCAGCATTTT,CASRATGVSNQPQHF
.,.,TRBJ2-1,TRBV4-3,TGCGCCAGCAGCCAACAGGGATTTCGGTTCTTC,CASSQQGFRFF
few,.,TRBJ2-5,TRBV11-2,TGTGCCAGCAGCTTAACGGGAGAGCGTGGAGAGACCCAGTACTTC,CASSLTGERGETQYF
.,.,TRBJ1-3,TRBV6-5,TGTGCCAGCAGTAGTTACAATGGAAACACCATATATTTT,CASSSYNGNTIYF
.,TRBD1,TRBJ1-1,TRBV7-2,TGTGCCAGCAGACGAGACAGGGGTACACCGGGCACTGAAGCTTTCTTT,CASRRDRGTPGTEAFF
.,TRBD1,TRBJ1-4,TRBV7-9,TGTGCCAGCAGCCGCAGACAGGGCGCACTCTCAGAAAAACTGTTTTTT,CASSRRQGALSEKLFF
few,.,TRBJ2-7,TRBV5-1,TGCGCCAGCAGCTTTGCGGGTTTGTCCTACGAGCAGTACTTC,CASSFAGLSYEQYF